Below, 29 T cell receptor beta chains from the same sample are listed, as sequenced in a study of cytomegalovirus exposure and HLA in healthy donors (dated by TCRdb to 2016 to 2017). Library prep was done by the immunoSEQ multiplex PCR assay. For the multiplex PCR, a mixture combining 60 forward primers for TCR Vbeta segments and 13 reverse primers for TCR Jbeta segments was used. Not all clones reach the TCRdb copy of this immuneACCESS table, which keeps in-frame sequences only. Checked studies attribute under half of the gap to unresolved V genes and leave the rest unexplained. The sample table contains over 140,000 clones; only one count was recorded for roughly 79% of them. Approximately 1.5% of the sample is taken by the ten largest. The sample consisted of PBMCs. The receptor set was obtained from a man aged 25-40 years in good health and CMV-seropositive.

V gene TRBV19 combines with J gene TRBJ2-5, with unresolved D. This CDR3 region has 15 residues. Germline-derived CDR1 and CDR2 are LNHDA and SQIVND (reference sequence). V lost 4 bases, J lost 5 bases, and 17 bases lay in between. The CDR3 DNA reads as TGTGCCAGTAGTAATGACCCAGCCCGAGCGGAGACCCAGTACTTC. The encoded protein is CASSNDPARAETQYF. The whole variable domain, remainder taken from reference TRBV19 and TRBJ2-5, is DGGITQSPKYLFRKEGQNVTLSCEQNLNHDAMYWYRQDPGQGLRLIYYSQIVNDFQKGDIAEGYSVSREKKESFPLTVTSAQKNPTAFYLCASSNDPARAETQYFGPGTRLLVL.

The chain employs TRBV27 and TRBJ2-7; D is uncertain. The CDR3 runs to 14 residues. Germline CDR1 and CDR2: MNHEY and SMNVEV (reference sequence). V shed 10 bases and J shed 1 base, with 17 bases lying between them. CDR3 nucleotide sequence: TGTGCCACTCGGATGGCCCGCGGTTCCTACGAGCAGTACTTC. Translating gives CATRMARGSYEQYF.

The chain employs TRBV7-8 and TRBJ2-7; tentative D call: TRBD1 (5 bases). Trimming stripped 5 bases from V and 7 bases from J, with 18 bases between. Germline CDR1 reads SGHVS; CDR2 reads FQNEAQ. The CDR3 length is 14 residues. The CDR3 reads CASSPPDTLGEQYF. DNA of the CDR3: TGTGCCAGCAGCCCCCCGGACACCCTCGGGGAGCAGTACTTC. Full variable domain (remainder filled in from reference TRBV7-8 and TRBJ2-7): GAGVSQSPRYKVAKRGQDVALRCDPISGHVSLFWYQQALGQGPEFLTYFQNEAQLDKSGLPSDRFFAERPEGSVSTLKIQRTQQEDSAVYLCASSPPDTLGEQYFGPGTRLTVT.

This clone was observed a handful of times. The V gene is TRBV19, the J gene TRBJ1-5, with TRBD1 as a possible D gene (6 bases). The CDR3 runs 14 residues. V lost 9 bases and J 0 bases, leaving 12 bases between the germline ends. Germline CDR1 LNHDA, CDR2 SQIVND (reference sequence). CDR3: CASNRDYSNQPQHF. The CDR3 nucleotides read TGTGCCAGCAACAGGGACTATAGCAATCAGCCCCAGCATTTT.

This chain connects TRBV5-6 to TRBJ2-4, with TRBD2 identical over 10 bases. CDR1 and CDR2 from the germline V gene are SGHDT and YYEEEE. With V trimmed by 4 bases and J by 6 bases, 4 bases remained unmatched. The CDR3 is 14 amino acids. The CDR3 spells CASSLPSGRNIQYF. The CDR3 coding sequence is TGTGCCAGCAGCCTCCCTAGCGGGAGAAACATTCAGTACTTC. Full variable domain (remainder filled in from reference TRBV5-6 and TRBJ2-4): DAGVTQSPTHLIKTRGQQVTLRCSPKSGHDTVSWYQQALGQGPQFIFQYYEEEERQRGNFPDRFSGHQFPNYSSELNVNALLLGDSALYLCASSLPSGRNIQYFGAGTRLSVL.

This sequence joins TRBV11-3 and TRBJ2-3; 8 bases match TRBD2. Germline CDR1 is SGHNT and CDR2 is YENEEA. Unmatched junction bases numbered 11, after V lost 5 bases and J lost 1 base. The CDR3 is 17 residues long. CDR3 nucleotide sequence: TGTGCCAGCAGCCCGGACCTACTAGCGGTCGGCACAGATACGCAGTATTTT. Protein product: CASSPDLLAVGTDTQYF.

A single count supports this clone. The chain uses TRBV5-4 and TRBJ1-1, with D perhaps matching TRBD1 (5 bases). The length of the CDR3 is 14 residues. CDR1 and CDR2 (germline): SGHNT, YYREEE (reference sequence). V was pared by 3 bases and J by 4 bases, with 13 bases between. In DNA, the CDR3 is TGTGCCAGCAGCTCGGCGGGGGGAGGCACTGAAGCTTTCTTT. Translated, it gives CASSSAGGGTEAFF.

This clone was observed a single time. The chain recombines TRBV19 with TRBJ2-7; TRBD1 agrees at 7 bases. The CDR3 is made up of 14 amino acids. Germline V lookup: CDR1 LNHDA, CDR2 SQIVND (reference sequence). V lost 10 bases, J lost 7 bases, and 16 bases stayed unmatched. CDR3 residues: CATLGRDSPWEQYF. CDR3 coding DNA: TGTGCCACACTCGGTAGGGACAGCCCTTGGGAGCAGTACTTC.

The chain has TRBV5-1 and TRBJ2-2; 8 bases are a match to TRBD2. V lost 1 base, J lost 6 bases, and 5 bases stayed unmatched. Germline V gene lookup returns CDR1 SGHRS and CDR2 YFSETQ. The CDR3 is 15 amino acids. This CDR3 is CASSLSSGGPGELFF. The CDR3 DNA reads as TGCGCCAGCAGCTTGTCATCGGGAGGGCCCGGGGAGCTGTTTTTT.

J is TRBJ2-5 and V is TRBV5-8; 9 positions match TRBD1. V was clipped by 3 bases and J by 5 bases; unmatched bases: 5. This CDR3 has 14 residues. Germline assignment: CDR1 SGHTS and CDR2 YDEGEE. The CDR3 nucleotides read TGTGCCAGCAGCTCTAAAGGGACAGGGGAGACCCAGTACTTC. This codes for CASSSKGTGETQYF. Full variable domain (missing parts from reference TRBV5-8 and TRBJ2-5): EAGVTQSPTHLIKTRGQQATLRCSPISGHTSVYWYQQALGLGLQFLLWYDEGEERNRGNFPPRFSGRQFPNYSSELNVNALELEDSALYLCASSSKGTGETQYFGPGTRLLVL.

The sample holds one count of this clone. The chain is built from TRBV28 and TRBJ1-2, with D unclear. CDR1 is MDHEN and CDR2 is SYDVKM in the germline V gene. The CDR3 sequence is 13 residues long. V lost 2 bases and J 7 bases, leaving 11 bases between the germline ends. The CDR3: CASSLIGGIGYTF. For the CDR3, the DNA is TGTGCCAGCAGTTTAATAGGAGGGATTGGCTACACCTTC.

The V gene is TRBV5-1, the J gene TRBJ1-4; 8 positions agree with TRBD1. The length of the CDR3 is 14 residues. With V trimmed by 4 bases and J by 4 bases, 3 bases remained unmatched. The V gene's germline CDR1 is SGHRS and CDR2 YFSETQ. The CDR3 bases are TGCGCCAGCAGCGGCGGACAGGGTAATGAAAAACTGTTTTTT. This encodes CASSGGQGNEKLFF.

The gene calls are TRBV2 and TRBJ2-7, with 13 positions matching TRBD2. CDR3 length equals 16 residues. Germline loops: CDR1 SNHLY, CDR2 FYNNEI. Trimming removed 3 bases from V and 4 bases from J; junction bases left unmatched: 6. CDR3 loop: CASSDPGTSGKYEQYF. As DNA, the CDR3 is TGTGCCAGCAGTGACCCCGGGACTAGCGGGAAATACGAGCAGTACTTC. The complete variable domain, with remaining parts taken from reference TRBV2 and TRBJ2-7, reads EPEVTQTPSHQVTQMGQEVILRCVPISNHLYFYWYRQILGQKVEFLVSFYNNEISEKSEIFDDQFSVERPDGSNFTLKIRSTKLEDSAMYFCASSDPGTSGKYEQYFGPGTRLTVT.

The CDR3 DNA is TGTGCCAGCAGCTCCCGCTCTAAAACCTACAATGAGCAGTTCTTC. It translates to CASSSRSKTYNEQFF. This chain connects TRBV7-8 to TRBJ2-1; D unresolved. CDR1 is SGHVS, CDR2 FQNEAQ, per germline. The CDR3 runs 15 residues. The V end was cut by 4 bases, the J end by 2 bases, with 12 bases between.

The chain uses TRBV11-3 and TRBJ2-7; 7 bases are shared with TRBD1. Germline V lookup: CDR1 SGHNT, CDR2 YENEEA. The CDR3 is made up of 15 amino acids. Trimming took 2 bases from V and 3 from J; bases not matched to a gene: 7. CDR3 sequence: CASSLRGGDNYEQYF. As DNA, the CDR3 is TGTGCCAGCAGCTTAAGAGGGGGCGATAACTACGAGCAGTACTTC.

The V and J genes are TRBV19 and TRBJ2-5, with TRBD1 matching 9 bases. Germline values: CDR1 LNHDA, CDR2 SQIVND (reference sequence). The CDR3 is 16 residues long. The ends lost 8 bases at V and 6 bases at J; junction bases unmatched: 16. The CDR3 coding sequence is TGTGCCAGTGGACGTCCGGGACAGGGATACCCCCAGACCCAGTACTTC. Encoded protein: CASGRPGQGYPQTQYF.

CDR3 sequence reads: CASSEVAQPQHF. CDR3 nucleotide sequence: TGTGCCAGCAGTGAAGTGGCTCAGCCCCAGCATTTT. The J gene is TRBJ1-5, the V gene TRBV6-1; no firm D call. Germline lookup yields CDR1 MNHNS and CDR2 SASEGT. The CDR3 runs 12 residues. V was cut by 1 base and J by 6 bases, with 4 bases left in between.

The chain joins TRBV4-2 to TRBJ1-4; perhaps TRBD1 as D (6 bases). The CDR3 covers 13 residues. Germline V gene sequence: CDR1 LGHNA, CDR2 YNFKEQ. V was trimmed by 3 bases and J by 5 bases, leaving 7 bases between them. This CDR3 reads CASSHQGNEKLFF. CDR3 DNA sequence: TGTGCCAGCAGCCACCAGGGGAATGAAAAACTGTTTTTT.

The chain has TRBV7-2 and TRBJ2-3, with D possibly matching TRBD2 (6 bases). Germline V CDR1 and CDR2: SGHTA, FQGNSA. The CDR3 has 14 residues. Trimming pared 5 bases from V and 0 bases from J, leaving 9 bases between. The CDR3 DNA is TGTGCCAGCAGCCGGGACTCTAGCACAGATACGCAGTATTTT. It specifies CASSRDSSTDTQYF.

The rearrangement joins TRBV2 to TRBJ2-1; no firm D call. CDR1 and CDR2 (germline): SNHLY, FYNNEI. The germline V and J ends were trimmed by 7 bases and 0 bases, with 10 bases remaining between them. This CDR3 spans 14 amino acids. This CDR3 is CASTLTPSYNEQFF. The CDR3 DNA is TGTGCCAGCACTCTTACTCCCTCCTACAATGAGCAGTTCTTC.

The J gene is TRBJ2-5, the V gene TRBV18; D uncertain. The CDR3 covers 14 residues. Germline V gene data show CDR1 as KGHSH and CDR2 as LQKENI. V was cut by 3 bases and J by 3 bases, with 11 bases left in between. CDR3 DNA: TGTGCCAGCTCACCTCGTGAAGTAGAAGAGACCCAGTACTTC. Translation: CASSPREVEETQYF. Drawing the rest from reference TRBV18 and TRBJ2-5, the complete variable domain is NAGVMQNPRHLVRRRGQEARLRCSPMKGHSHVYWYRQLPEEGLKFMVYLQKENIIDESGMPKERFSAEFPKEGPSILRIQQVVRGDSAAYFCASSPREVEETQYFGPGTRLLVL.

This sequence joins TRBV7-8 and TRBJ2-1, with D possibly TRBD2 on 6 matching bases. V shed 1 base and J shed 4 bases, with 11 bases lying between them. Germline V gene sequence: CDR1 SGHVS, CDR2 FQNEAQ. This CDR3 region has 15 residues. CDR3 region: CASSLGLGEYNEQFF. The CDR3 DNA reads TGTGCCAGCAGCTTAGGACTAGGGGAATACAATGAGCAGTTCTTC.

There are a few counts of this clone. The chain employs TRBV5-8 and TRBJ2-1; 15 bases fit TRBD2. Germline trimming cut 2 bases from V and 10 bases from J; bases unmatched to any gene: 4. The germline V gene has CDR1 SGHTS and CDR2 YDEGEE. The CDR3 is made up of 15 amino acids. The CDR3 DNA follows: TGTGCCAGCAGCTTCGGACTAGCGGGAGGGGAGGAGCAGTTCTTC. Protein: CASSFGLAGGEEQFF.

This chain connects TRBV14 to TRBJ2-1; 9 positions agree with TRBD2. Germline CDR1 and CDR2: SGHDN and FVKESK. After removal of 3 bases from V and 4 bases from J, the junction contained 7 bases not matched to a gene. CDR3 size: 16 residues. Here the CDR3 DNA reads TGTGCCAGCAGCCACTTAGCGGGAGTGTTATACAATGAGCAGTTCTTC. This translates into CASSHLAGVLYNEQFF. Drawing the rest from reference TRBV14 and TRBJ2-1, the complete variable domain is EAGVTQFPSHSVIEKGQTVTLRCDPISGHDNLYWYRRVMGKEIKFLLHFVKESKQDESGMPNNRFLAERTGGTYSTLKVQPAELEDSGVYFCASSHLAGVLYNEQFFGPGTRLTVL.

CDR3 loop: CASSPRGTGGAEETQYF. In DNA, the CDR3 is TGTGCCAGTAGTCCCCGGGGGACAGGGGGCGCGGAGGAGACCCAGTACTTC. V and J are TRBV19 and TRBJ2-5; the match to TRBD1 covers 12 bases. The germline CDR1 and CDR2 sequences are LNHDA and SQIVND (reference sequence). CDR3 size: 17 residues. J gave up 5 bases and V 5 bases, and 12 bases lay outside the gene matches.

The J gene is TRBJ2-5, the V gene TRBV6-6; tentative D call: TRBD1 (6 bases). The J call is in doubt because the DNA end fits TRBJ2-7 better. This CDR3 is 9 amino acids long. Germline CDR1 MNHNY, CDR2 SVGAGI (reference sequence). DNA for the CDR3: TGTGCCGTGGGGGCCGAGCAGTACTTC. As protein: CAVGAEQYF.

This chain joins TRBV5-1 and TRBJ1-6; TRBD1 might be the D (6 bases). CDR1 is SGHRS, CDR2 YFSETQ, per germline. The CDR3 consists of 13 residues. Trimming removed 0 bases from V and 15 bases from J, with 13 bases in between. CDR3 DNA: TGCGCCAGCAGCTTGGGGGAACAGGGTCGCCTCCACTTT. Translated, it gives CASSLGEQGRLHF.

The rearrangement links TRBV30 to TRBJ2-3; D unresolved. The CDR3 is made up of 11 amino acids. The V end lost 1 base, the J end lost 4 bases, and 3 bases lay between the germline ends. Germline V lookup: CDR1 GTSNPN, CDR2 SVGIG (reference sequence). CDR3 sequence: CAWSGADTQYF. CDR3 bases: TGTGCCTGGAGTGGAGCAGATACGCAGTATTTT. Full variable domain (outside the CDR3, taken from reference TRBV30 and TRBJ2-3): SQTIHQWPATLVQPVGSPLSLECTVEGTSNPNLYWYRQAAGRGLQLLFYSVGIGQISSEVPQNLSASRPQDRQFILSSKKLLLSDSGFYLCAWSGADTQYFGPGTRLTVL.

This clone was counted between two and nine times. The chain recombines TRBV7-6 with TRBJ1-2; 8 positions match TRBD1. The CDR3 is 15 amino acids. CDR1 is SGHVS, CDR2 FNYEAQ, per germline. V gave up 1 base and J gave up 8 bases; unmatched junction bases: 9. The CDR3 region is CASSLGTGNLGGYTF. CDR3 DNA: TGTGCCAGCAGCTTAGGGACAGGGAACCTGGGGGGCTACACCTTC. The variable domain in full, with the rest retrieved from reference TRBV7-6 and TRBJ1-2, is GAGVSQSPRYKVTKRGQDVALRCDPISGHVSLYWYRQALGQGPEFLTYFNYEAQQDKSGLPNDRFSAERPEGSISTLTIQRTEQRDSAMYRCASSLGTGNLGGYTFGSGTRLTVV.